This note documents a single TCR beta chain sequence. Which antigen it targets is not known. No base quality information exists; no much larger clone differs at one position. All of the isolated RNA was reverse transcribed with the High Capacity cDNA Reverse Transcription Kit, so expressed TCRB transcripts were sequenced. Deep immunoSEQ sequencing was applied to naive, central memory and regulatory T cell samples, giving an average of about 3.8 million total reads per sample. After sorted cells were lysed in RLT buffer, RNA was extracted with DNase-treated RNeasy Micro or Mini kits, with the choice depending on cell number. To prevent cross-contamination, each cell subset was processed individually, whereas patient and healthy donor samples were processed jointly. TCRB sequences were amplified from cDNA with the immunoSEQ multiplex PCR, producing 87-bp fragments spanning the CDR3 region. Sequencing of the amplicons was done on the Illumina HiSeq platform. In the paper's pipeline: PCR bias was computationally corrected using synthetic template baselines, reads within Hamming distance 2 were collapsed, and singletons that could not be merged were discarded. By aligning reads against IMGT, V, D and J genes, CDR3 length, and insertions or deletions at six rearrangement sites were assigned. Clonotype counts were normalized to sorted cell number within each subset before computing true diversity and Gini coefficients with the tcR R package. The overlap coefficient, calculated on TCRB nucleotide sequences, was used to quantify repertoire sharing. Not all clones reach the TCRdb copy of this immuneACCESS table, which keeps in-frame sequences only. Checked studies attribute under half of the gap to unresolved V genes and leave the rest unexplained. V and J calls and clone size come straight from that table; D and trimming were deduced from the DNA. The sample contains 310,000 or so clones, about a tenth of them found a single time. The biggest ten clones account for 1% of the sample.

The sample is drawn from a study of beta chain features in type 1 diabetes (dated by TCRdb to the late 2010s). Background on the whole study: Mean age, gender distribution, total cell number and subset yield were not different between patients and healthy donors. A total of just under 110,000,000 sorted cells were examined across all samples, and RNA yield correlated strongly with the number of cells per subset. The study compared the TCRB repertoires of sorted circulating CD4+ T cell subsets in recently diagnosed type 1 diabetes patients with those in matched healthy donors. Naive and central memory subsets were obtained from all 30 or so donors, but regulatory and stem cell-like memory subsets were isolated from only 8 patients and roughly eight healthy donors. General findings and caveats noted by the study authors: Type 1 diabetes patients showed a moderate but significant shortening of TCRB CDR3 length in all four CD4+ subsets. Naive, central memory and regulatory TCRB repertoires appeared more similar among patients than among healthy donors. HLA sub-analyses involved small numbers of individuals, so any influence of HLA type on TCRB rearrangement remained unresolved. PCR might favor shorter templates, but patient and control samples were amplified and corrected together, so any skew would affect both groups equally. Fewer insertions and more nucleotide deletions at VDJ recombination sites were observed in patients with type 1 diabetes, implying thymic rearrangement abnormalities. Because cDNA rather than genomic DNA was sequenced, highly expressing activated cells could have been over-represented, although no difference in activation and CD3 levels was found between groups.

V has 7 bases trimmed and J has 5 bases trimmed; junction bases matching no gene number 5. Taken from cysteine to phenylalanine, the CDR3 has 13 residues. The sequence is cut down to CDR3 DNA, 39 bases in frame from base 1. Based on the germline V gene, the CDR1 and CDR2 sequences are ENHRY and SYGVKD. From each donor, a single peripheral blood sample of around 0.12 L on average was drawn into heparinised tubes. A BD FACSAria II was used to sort naive, central memory, regulatory and stem cell-like memory CD4+ T cells with a panel that included CD45RO, CCR7, CD25, CD127, CD95 and CD27. A purity above 95% was achieved for all sorted populations. Right away, PBMCs were isolated by Lymphoprep density gradient centrifugation and were stained directly, with no culture step. To minimize batch effects, samples were stained and sorted in pairs, one healthy donor with one patient per experiment.

The rearranged segments are TRBV10-3 and TRBJ1-5; the central 7 bases match TRBD1. The TCR originated in a young man with type 1 diabetes. Input material: central memory CD4+ T cells from blood. CDR3 sequence: CAINGQVDQPQHF. The sequenced DNA is TGTGCCATCAATGGACAGGTAGATCAGCCCCAGCATTTT.